This T cell receptor beta chain was recorded in a study of liver allograft versus peripheral blood T cells (TCRdb year 2020). Broadly, across the study: T cell receptor repertoires present within transplanted livers were compared with repertoires in the peripheral blood of liver transplant recipients. The paper as a whole reports these results and caveats: The T cell receptor repertoires within liver allografts were reported to be different from the T cell receptor repertoires detected in peripheral blood.

TCRdb lists the instrument as Illumina MiSeq. In-frame beta chains were kept once TCRdb had trimmed the public reads at Q25 with fastp and called clones with MiXCR. Rows matching on CDR3 protein sequence are summarized as one entry with the most common DNA and genes. For this sample the table gives approximately 15,000 distinct CDR3 sequences, of which 22% were detected only once. The ten largest clonotypes hold approximately 11% of the sample. As encoded in the germline V gene (reference sequence), CDR1 is DFQATT while CDR2 is SNEGSKA. Including the terminal cysteine and phenylalanine, the CDR3 comprises 15 residues. The read is trimmed to its CDR3 DNA, 45 bases read in frame from base 1. V has 3 bases trimmed and J has 14 bases trimmed; junction bases matching no gene number 18. This clonotype was seen more than once but under ten times. Its antigen has not been determined. No quality values exist for individual bases; no much larger clone is one base distant.

The sequence derives from a human patient who had a liver transplant. Following transplantation, part of the T cell population may be supplied by the graft donor rather than the patient. The V and J segments used are TRBV20-1 and TRBJ1-4; 7 central bases correspond to TRBD1. This receptor carries the CDR3 CSARPRSGQLSSLFF. At the DNA level, the sequence is TGCAGTGCTAGGCCACGGTCGGGACAGCTCTCAAGTCTGTTTTTT.